This T cell receptor beta chain was obtained from a study of blood T cell repertoires in COVID-19. Study as a whole: Sites across the United States, Italy and Spain contributed samples from acute and convalescent COVID-19. PBMCs, B-cell-depleted T cells, or T cells were the source of the cDNA or gDNA that made up the material.

The V gene's germline CDR1 is MGHRA and CDR2 YSYEKL. The CDR3 runs to 15 residues. J lost 3 bases, V lost 2 bases, and 4 bases had no gene match. In the authors' methods: Amplification with reference gene primers provided the estimates of nucleated cell counts. Method: immunoSEQ multiplex PCR; TCRdb's copy keeps in-frame clones and lacks some. V, J and clone size are taken as reported in that table, and D and trimming were inferred from the DNA itself. This sample yields under 250,000 clones, of which roughly 81% are seen a single time; 7.6% belongs to the top ten. The sequenced sample was peripheral blood. The chain uses TRBV4-1 and TRBJ1-5, with TRBD1 matching 7 bases. The receptor was isolated from a woman aged 45 to 65 with active or convalescent COVID-19. In DNA, the CDR3 is TGCGCCAGCAGCCAACCGGGACAGATCAATCAGCCCCAGCATTTT. Protein sequence: CASSQPGQINQPQHF.